Listed below are T cell receptor beta chains from one sample, sequenced in a study of blood T cell repertoires in COVID-19. Method: immunoSEQ multiplex PCR; TCRdb's copy keeps in-frame clones and lacks some. The repertoire has around 300,000 clones, 88% of them found once; the top ten carry around 3%. Source material: PBMCs or T cells enriched from blood (not recorded which). Receptors were obtained from a woman aged 45-60 years who had recovered from COVID-19. The CDR3 runs from the conserved cysteine through the conserved F or W. A D gene is named only where the DNA matches it firmly. Part of the rows lack a size; the others show once, few, many or a class for expanded clones.

CDR3nt | CDR3aa | j_gene | abundance | len | v_gene | d_gene
TGTGCCAGCAGGAACGCACAGGGTAGCAATCAGCCCCAGCATTTT | CASRNAQGSNQPQHF | TRBJ1-5 | - | 15 | TRBV2 | -
TGTGCCAGCAGCTTAACTGGCGGCCAGGGCGGAGAGACCCAGTACTTC | CASSLTGGQGGETQYF | TRBJ2-5 | once | 16 | TRBV7-9 | -
TGTGCCAGCAGCTTAAGACAGGGAAGCCCAGATACGCAGTATTTT | CASSLRQGSPDTQYF | TRBJ2-3 | - | 15 | TRBV7-2 | TRBD1
TGTGCCAGCAGCTTCCGGACAGGGGTGAATGAGCAGTTCTTC | CASSFRTGVNEQFF | TRBJ2-1 | once | 14 | TRBV13 | TRBD1
TGCGCCAGCAGTCCTTCAGGGGGTGAATTGGCTTTCTTT | CASSPSGGELAFF | TRBJ1-1 | - | 13 | TRBV5-1 | TRBD1
TGTGCCAGCAGCTTAGGGGCCGGGGTCGGGGGTGAAAAACTGTTTTTT | CASSLGAGVGGEKLFF | TRBJ1-4 | - | 16 | TRBV7-8 | -
TGTGCCTTGACAGGGGACATACTATTGGGCTACACCTTC | CALTGDILLGYTF | TRBJ1-2 | - | 13 | TRBV30 | TRBD1
TGTGCCAGCAGAGGACTAGCGGGAGACTACGAGCAGTACTTC | CASRGLAGDYEQYF | TRBJ2-7 | once | 14 | TRBV14 | TRBD2
TGCGCCAGCAGTCACATTACAGGGGGCTTTACTGAAGCTTTCTTT | CASSHITGGFTEAFF | TRBJ1-1 | - | 15 | TRBV10-2 | TRBD1
TGTGCCAGCATCCTGGGAAGGCTGGGAGGTGGCTACACCTTC | CASILGRLGGGYTF | TRBJ1-2 | - | 14 | TRBV28 | -
TGCGCCAGCAGCTTTACAGGTCCCACTGAAGCTTTCTTT | CASSFTGPTEAFF | TRBJ1-1 | - | 13 | TRBV5-1 | -
TGTGCCACCCAACAGGGGAACACTGAAGCTTTCTTT | CATQQGNTEAFF | TRBJ1-1 | - | 12 | TRBV24-1 | -
TGTGCCAGCAGTCTTAGCGGATCCACCTACGAGCAGTACTTC | CASSLSGSTYEQYF | TRBJ2-7 | - | 14 | TRBV7-9 | -
TGCGCCAGCAGCCAAGATCTTGAGGGTTTAGAAGGCTACACCTTC | CASSQDLEGLEGYTF | TRBJ1-2 | few | 15 | TRBV4-3 | -